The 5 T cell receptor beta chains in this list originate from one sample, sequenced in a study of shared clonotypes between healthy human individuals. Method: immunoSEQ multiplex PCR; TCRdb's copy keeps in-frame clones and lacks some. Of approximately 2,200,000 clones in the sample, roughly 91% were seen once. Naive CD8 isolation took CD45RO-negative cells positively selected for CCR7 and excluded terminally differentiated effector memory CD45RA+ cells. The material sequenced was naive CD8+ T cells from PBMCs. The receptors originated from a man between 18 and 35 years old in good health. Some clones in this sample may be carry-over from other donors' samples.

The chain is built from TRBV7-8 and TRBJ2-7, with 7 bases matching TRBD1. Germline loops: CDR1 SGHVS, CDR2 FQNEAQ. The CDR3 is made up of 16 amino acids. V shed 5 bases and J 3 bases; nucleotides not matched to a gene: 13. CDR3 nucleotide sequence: TGTGCCAGCAGCGTAACACCGGGACAGATTATCTACGAGCAGTACTTC. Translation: CASSVTPGQIIYEQYF.

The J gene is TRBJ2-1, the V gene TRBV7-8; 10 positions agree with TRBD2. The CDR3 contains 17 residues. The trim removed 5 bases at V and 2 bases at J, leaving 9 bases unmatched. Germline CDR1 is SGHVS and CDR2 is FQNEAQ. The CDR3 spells CASSLRLAGGTYNEQFF. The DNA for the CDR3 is TGTGCCAGCAGCCTGAGATTAGCGGGGGGAACCTACAATGAGCAGTTCTTC.

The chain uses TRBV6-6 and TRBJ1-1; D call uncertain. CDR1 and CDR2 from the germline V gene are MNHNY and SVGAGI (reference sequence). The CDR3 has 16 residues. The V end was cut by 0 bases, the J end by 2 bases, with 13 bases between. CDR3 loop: CASSYSPMNRNTEAFF. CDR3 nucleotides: TGTGCCAGCAGTTACTCACCAATGAACCGTAACACTGAAGCTTTCTTT.

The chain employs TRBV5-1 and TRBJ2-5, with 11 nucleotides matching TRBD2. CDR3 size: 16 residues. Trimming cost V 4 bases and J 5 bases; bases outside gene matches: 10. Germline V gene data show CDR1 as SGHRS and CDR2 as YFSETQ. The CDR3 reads CASSLKGLAVMETQYF. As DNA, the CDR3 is TGCGCCAGCAGCCTAAAGGGACTAGCGGTGATGGAGACCCAGTACTTC.

Written as DNA, the CDR3 is TGTGCCAGCAGCCCCTGGGCGTCTGCGGGAGCCAACGTCCTGACTTTC. Its protein is CASSPWASAGANVLTF. This chain joins TRBV7-9 and TRBJ2-6; tentatively, D is TRBD2 (6 bases). Trimming took 5 bases from V and 7 from J, leaving 18 bases between them. In germline, CDR1 is SEHNR, CDR2 FQNEAQ (reference sequence). The length of the CDR3 is 16 residues.